Sequencing of this T cell receptor (beta chain) was carried out in a study of blood T cell repertoires in COVID-19. Study overall: Some COVID-19 samples were acute and others convalescent; all came from the United States, Italy and Spain. T cells, B-cell-depleted T cells, or PBMCs supplied cDNA or gDNA.

Source study methods: Amplification of reference gene primers provided the estimated nucleated cell counts. Produced via immunoSEQ multiplex PCR; TCRdb's table is partial and in-frame only. D and trimming come from the DNA, and the V and J calls and clone size come from that table. The sample has roughly 260,000 clones, less than 90% seen once. This clone showed up just once. The CDR3 extends over 15 amino acids. CDR1 and CDR2 (germline): SGHRS, YFSETQ. J lost 6 bases, V lost 0 bases, and 6 bases had no gene match. Sequenced sample: peripheral blood. This TCR was recovered from a man aged 55 to 70 who had recovered from COVID-19. J is TRBJ2-1 and V is TRBV5-1; 7 bases are shared with TRBD2. CDR3 in amino acids: CASSLGLADLNEQFF. CDR3 nucleotide sequence: TGCGCCAGCAGCTTGGGGCTAGCGGACCTCAATGAGCAGTTCTTC.